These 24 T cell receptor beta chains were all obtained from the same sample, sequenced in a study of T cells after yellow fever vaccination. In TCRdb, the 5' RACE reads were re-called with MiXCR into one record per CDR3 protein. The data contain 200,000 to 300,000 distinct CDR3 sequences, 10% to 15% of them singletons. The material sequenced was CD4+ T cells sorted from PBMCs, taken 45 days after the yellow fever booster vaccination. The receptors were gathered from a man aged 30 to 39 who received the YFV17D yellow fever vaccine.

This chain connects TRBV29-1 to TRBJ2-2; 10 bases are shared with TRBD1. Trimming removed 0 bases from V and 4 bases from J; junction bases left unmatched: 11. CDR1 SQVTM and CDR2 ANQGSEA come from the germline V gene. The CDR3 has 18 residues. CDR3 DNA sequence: TGCAGCGTTGAAGATCCGGGGACAGGGGCCTCCGGCACCGGGGAGCTGTTTTTT. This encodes CSVEDPGTGASGTGELFF.

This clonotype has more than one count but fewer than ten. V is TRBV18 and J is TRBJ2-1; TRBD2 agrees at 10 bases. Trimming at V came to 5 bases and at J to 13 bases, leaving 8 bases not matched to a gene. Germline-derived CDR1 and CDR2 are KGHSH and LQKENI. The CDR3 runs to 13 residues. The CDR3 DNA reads TGTGCCAGCTCAACTGGACTAGCGGAGACCCAGTTCTTC. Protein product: CASSTGLAETQFF.

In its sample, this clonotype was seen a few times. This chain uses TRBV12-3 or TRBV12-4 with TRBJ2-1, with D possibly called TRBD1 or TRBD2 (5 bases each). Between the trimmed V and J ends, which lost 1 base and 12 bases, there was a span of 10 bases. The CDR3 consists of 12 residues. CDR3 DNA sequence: TGTGCCAGCAGTTTAGTGCTTGGGGGGCAGTTCTTC. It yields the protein CASSLVLGGQFF.

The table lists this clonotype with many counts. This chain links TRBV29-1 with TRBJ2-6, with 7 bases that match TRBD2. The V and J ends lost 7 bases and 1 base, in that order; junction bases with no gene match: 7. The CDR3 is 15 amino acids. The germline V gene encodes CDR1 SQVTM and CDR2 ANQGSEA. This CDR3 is CSAGEGRSGANVLTF. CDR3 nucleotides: TGCAGCGCCGGGGAGGGCAGATCTGGGGCCAACGTCCTGACTTTC.

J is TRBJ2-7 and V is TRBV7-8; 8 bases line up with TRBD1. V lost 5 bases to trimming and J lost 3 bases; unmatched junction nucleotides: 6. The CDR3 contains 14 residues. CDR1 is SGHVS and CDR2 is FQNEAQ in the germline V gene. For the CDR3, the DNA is TGTGCCAGCAGCACAGACAGGGGCATCTACGAGCAGTACTTC. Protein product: CASSTDRGIYEQYF.

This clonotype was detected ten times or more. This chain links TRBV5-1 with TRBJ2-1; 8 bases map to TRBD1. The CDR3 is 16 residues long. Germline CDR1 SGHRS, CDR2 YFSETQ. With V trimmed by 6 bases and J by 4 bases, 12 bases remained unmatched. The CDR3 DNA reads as TGCGCCAGCATTCCGGCGCCGGGACAGGTTTACAATGAGCAGTTCTTC. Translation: CASIPAPGQVYNEQFF.

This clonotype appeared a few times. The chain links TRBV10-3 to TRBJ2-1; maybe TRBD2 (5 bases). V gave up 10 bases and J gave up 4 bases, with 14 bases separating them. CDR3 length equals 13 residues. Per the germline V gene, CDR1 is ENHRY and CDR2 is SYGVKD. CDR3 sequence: CATTTILYNEQFF. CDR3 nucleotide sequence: TGTGCCACAACGACTATACTATACAATGAGCAGTTCTTC.

The CDR3 DNA is TGCAGCGTTGCCACTAGCGGGAGCGACGAGCAGTACTTC. It codes for CSVATSGSDEQYF. The chain couples TRBV29-1 to TRBJ2-7, with 11 positions matching TRBD2. This CDR3 has 13 amino acids. The trim removed 4 bases at V and 5 bases at J, leaving 4 bases unmatched. CDR1 and CDR2 (germline): SQVTM, ANQGSEA.

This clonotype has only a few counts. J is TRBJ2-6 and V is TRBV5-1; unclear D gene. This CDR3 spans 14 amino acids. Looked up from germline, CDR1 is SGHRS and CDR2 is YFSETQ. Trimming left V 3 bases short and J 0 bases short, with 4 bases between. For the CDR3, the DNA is TGCGCCAGCAGCTCAGGCTCTGGGGCCAACGTCCTGACTTTC. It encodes CASSSGSGANVLTF.

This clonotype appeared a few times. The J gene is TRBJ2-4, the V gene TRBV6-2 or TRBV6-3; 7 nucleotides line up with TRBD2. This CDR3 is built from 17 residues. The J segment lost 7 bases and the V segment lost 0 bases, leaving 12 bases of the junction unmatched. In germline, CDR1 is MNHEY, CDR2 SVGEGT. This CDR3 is CASSYSISGGDENIQYF. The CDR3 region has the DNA TGTGCCAGCAGTTACTCGATTTCGGGGGGTGACGAGAACATTCAGTACTTC.

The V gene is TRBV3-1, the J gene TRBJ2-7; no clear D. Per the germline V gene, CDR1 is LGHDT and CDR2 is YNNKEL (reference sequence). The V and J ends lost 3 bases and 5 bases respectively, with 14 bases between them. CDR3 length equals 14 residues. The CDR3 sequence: CASSHLQKNNEQYF. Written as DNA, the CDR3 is TGTGCCAGCAGCCATCTACAGAAGAATAACGAGCAGTACTTC.

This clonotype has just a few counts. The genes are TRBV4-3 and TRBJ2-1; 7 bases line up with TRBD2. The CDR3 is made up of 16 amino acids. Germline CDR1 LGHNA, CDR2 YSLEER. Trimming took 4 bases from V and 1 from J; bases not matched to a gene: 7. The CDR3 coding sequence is TGCGCCAGCAGCCCCCTAGGCGGGAGATCCTACAATGAGCAGTTCTTC. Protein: CASSPLGGRSYNEQFF.

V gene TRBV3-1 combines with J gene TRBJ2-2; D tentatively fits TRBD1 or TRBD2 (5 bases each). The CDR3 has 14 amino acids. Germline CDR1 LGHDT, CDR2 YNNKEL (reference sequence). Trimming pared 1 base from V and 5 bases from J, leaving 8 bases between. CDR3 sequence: CASSQVWGTGELFF. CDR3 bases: TGTGCCAGCAGCCAAGTCTGGGGGACCGGGGAGCTGTTTTTT.

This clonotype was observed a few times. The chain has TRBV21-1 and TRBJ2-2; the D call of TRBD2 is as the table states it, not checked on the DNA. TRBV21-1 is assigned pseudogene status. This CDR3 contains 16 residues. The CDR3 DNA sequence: TGTGCCAGCCCCCCCTGGGAAGCGGGAGAACTCGGGGAGCTGTTTTTT. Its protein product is CASPPWEAGELGELFF.

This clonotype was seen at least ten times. The CDR3 nucleotides are TGTGCCAGCAGCTACCCCGGAGAGACCCAGTACTTC. This translates into CASSYPGETQYF. The chain joins TRBV6-5 to TRBJ2-5; D is unresolved. V lost 6 bases and J 4 bases, leaving 9 bases between the germline ends. Germline assignment: CDR1 MNHEY and CDR2 SVGAGI. The CDR3 has 12 amino acids.

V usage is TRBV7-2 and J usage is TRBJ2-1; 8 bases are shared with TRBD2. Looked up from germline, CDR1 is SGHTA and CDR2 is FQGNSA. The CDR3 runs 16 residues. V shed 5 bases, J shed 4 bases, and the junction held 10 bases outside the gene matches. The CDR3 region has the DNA TGTGCCAGCAGCCTGACACGGACTAGCAGATACAATGAGCAGTTCTTC. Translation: CASSLTRTSRYNEQFF.

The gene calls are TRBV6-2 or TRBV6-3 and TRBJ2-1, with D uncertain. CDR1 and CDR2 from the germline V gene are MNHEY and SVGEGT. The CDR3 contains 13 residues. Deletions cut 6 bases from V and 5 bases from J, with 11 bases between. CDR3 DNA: TGTGCCAGCAGCCCGCGGCCCAACAATGAGCAGTTCTTC. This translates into CASSPRPNNEQFF.

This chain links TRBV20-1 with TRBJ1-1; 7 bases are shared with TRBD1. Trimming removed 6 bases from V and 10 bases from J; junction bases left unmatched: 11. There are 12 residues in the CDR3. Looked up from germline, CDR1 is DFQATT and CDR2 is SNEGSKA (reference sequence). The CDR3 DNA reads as TGCAGTGCATCCCGACAGGGTGTGGTAGCTTTCTTT. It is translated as CSASRQGVVAFF.

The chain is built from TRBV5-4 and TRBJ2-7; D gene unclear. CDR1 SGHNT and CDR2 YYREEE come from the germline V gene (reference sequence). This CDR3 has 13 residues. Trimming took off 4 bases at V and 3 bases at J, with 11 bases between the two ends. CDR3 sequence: CASSPEPIYEQYF. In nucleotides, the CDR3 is TGTGCCAGCAGCCCGGAACCGATCTACGAGCAGTACTTC.

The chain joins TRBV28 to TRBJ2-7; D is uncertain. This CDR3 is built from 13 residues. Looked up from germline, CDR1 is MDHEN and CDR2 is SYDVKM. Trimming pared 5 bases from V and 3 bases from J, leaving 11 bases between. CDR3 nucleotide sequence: TGTGCCAGCAGTAACCGGGTCCTCTACGAGCAGTACTTC. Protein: CASSNRVLYEQYF.

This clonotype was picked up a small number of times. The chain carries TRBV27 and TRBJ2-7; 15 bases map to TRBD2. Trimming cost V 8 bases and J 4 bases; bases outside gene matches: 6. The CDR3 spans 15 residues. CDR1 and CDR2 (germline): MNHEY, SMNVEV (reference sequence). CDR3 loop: CASASGTSGRYEQYF. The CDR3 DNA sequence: TGTGCCAGCGCCTCCGGGACTAGCGGGAGGTACGAGCAGTACTTC.

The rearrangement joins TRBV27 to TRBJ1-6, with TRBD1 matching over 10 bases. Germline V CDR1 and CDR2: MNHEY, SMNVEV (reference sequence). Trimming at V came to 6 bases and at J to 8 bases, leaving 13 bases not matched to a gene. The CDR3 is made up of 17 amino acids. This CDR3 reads CASRTTLPGTGDSPLHF. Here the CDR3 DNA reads TGTGCCAGCAGGACGACCCTCCCCGGGACAGGGGATTCACCCCTCCACTTT.

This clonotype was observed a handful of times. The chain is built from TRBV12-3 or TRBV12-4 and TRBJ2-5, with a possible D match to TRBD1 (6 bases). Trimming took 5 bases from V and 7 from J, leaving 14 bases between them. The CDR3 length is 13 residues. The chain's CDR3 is CASSVQGRGTQYF. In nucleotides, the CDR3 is TGTGCCAGCAGTGTACAGGGAAGGGGGACCCAGTACTTC.

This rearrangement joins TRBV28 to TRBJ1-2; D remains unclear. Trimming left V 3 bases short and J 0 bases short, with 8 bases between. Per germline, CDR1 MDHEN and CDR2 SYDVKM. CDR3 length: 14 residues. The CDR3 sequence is CASSFLGANYGYTF. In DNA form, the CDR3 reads TGTGCCAGCAGTTTTCTCGGGGCTAACTATGGCTACACCTTC.